This T cell receptor beta chain was sequenced during a study of blood T cell repertoires in COVID-19. Across the whole study: From the United States, Italy and Spain came samples of acute and convalescent COVID-19. The cDNA or gDNA used as material had been derived from T cells, B-cell-depleted T cells, or PBMCs.

Sequenced by immunoSEQ multiplex PCR; TCRdb stores in-frame clones only, minus some. This sample has 150,000 to 200,000 clones, with around 82% found just once. Enrollees, about 18 to 95 years old, lived in 24 US areas. V was pared by 5 bases and J by 4 bases, with 1 base of the junction left unmatched. CDR1 MDHEN and CDR2 SYDVKM come from the germline V gene. The CDR3 has 14 residues. The sequenced sample was PBMCs or T cells enriched from blood (not recorded which). The gene calls are TRBV28 and TRBJ1-6; 8 bases match TRBD1. This TCR was recovered from a woman in her fifties or sixties with acute COVID-19. The chain's CDR3 is CASSRTGYNSPLHF. Written as DNA, the CDR3 is TGTGCCAGCAGTCGGACAGGGTATAATTCACCCCTCCACTTT.